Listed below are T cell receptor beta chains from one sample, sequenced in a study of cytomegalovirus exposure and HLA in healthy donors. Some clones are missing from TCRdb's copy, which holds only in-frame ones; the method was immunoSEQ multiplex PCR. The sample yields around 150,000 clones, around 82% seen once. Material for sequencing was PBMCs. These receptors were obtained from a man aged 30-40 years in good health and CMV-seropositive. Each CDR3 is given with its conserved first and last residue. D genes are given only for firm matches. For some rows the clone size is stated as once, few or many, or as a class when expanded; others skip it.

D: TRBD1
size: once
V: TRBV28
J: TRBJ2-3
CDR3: CASSPPGTGGLGSTDTQYF
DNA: TGTGCCAGCAGCCCCCCCGGGACAGGGGGTTTAGGTAGCACAGATACGCAGTATTTT

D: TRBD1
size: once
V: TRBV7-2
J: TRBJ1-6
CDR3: CATRDRGSPLHF
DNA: TGTGCCACCAGGGACAGGGGCTCACCCCTCCACTTT

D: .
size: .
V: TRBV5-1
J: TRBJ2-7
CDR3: CASSREREQYF
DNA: TGCGCCAGCAGCCGGGAGCGCGAGCAGTACTTC

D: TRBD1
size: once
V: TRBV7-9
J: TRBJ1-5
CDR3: CASSPGQGGQPQHF
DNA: TGTGCCAGCAGCCCGGGACAGGGAGGGCAGCCCCAGCATTTT

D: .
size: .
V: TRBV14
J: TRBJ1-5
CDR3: CASSQEGLYSNQPQHF
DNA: TGTGCCAGCAGCCAAGAGGGGCTGTATAGCAATCAGCCCCAGCATTTT

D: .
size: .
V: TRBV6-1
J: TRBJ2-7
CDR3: CASSEVVTGSYEQYF
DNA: TGTGCCAGCAGTGAAGTAGTAACAGGCTCCTACGAGCAGTACTTC

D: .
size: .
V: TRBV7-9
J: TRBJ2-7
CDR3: CASSFLASYEQYF
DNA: TGTGCCAGCAGCTTCTTGGCCTCCTACGAGCAGTACTTC

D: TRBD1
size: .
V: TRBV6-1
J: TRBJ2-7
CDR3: CASSARTGSYEQYF
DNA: TGTGCCAGCAGTGCAAGGACAGGGTCCTACGAGCAGTACTTC

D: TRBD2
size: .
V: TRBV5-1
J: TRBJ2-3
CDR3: CASSLGLAGVQDTQYF
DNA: TGCGCCAGCAGCTTGGGTCTAGCGGGGGTGCAAGATACGCAGTATTTT

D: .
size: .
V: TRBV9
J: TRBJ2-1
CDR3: CASSVALRNEQFF
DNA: TGTGCCAGCAGCGTAGCCCTTCGCAATGAGCAGTTCTTC

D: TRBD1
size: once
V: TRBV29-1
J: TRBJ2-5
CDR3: CSVDWDRGDQETQYF
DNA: TGCAGCGTTGACTGGGACAGGGGCGATCAAGAGACCCAGTACTTC

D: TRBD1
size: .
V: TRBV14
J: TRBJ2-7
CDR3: CASSRNRQGPSYEQYF
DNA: TGTGCCAGCAGCCGAAACCGACAGGGGCCCTCCTACGAGCAGTACTTC

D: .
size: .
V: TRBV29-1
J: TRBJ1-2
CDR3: CSVEVTGGVYGYTF
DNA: TGCAGCGTTGAAGTTACCGGGGGGGTCTATGGCTACACCTTC

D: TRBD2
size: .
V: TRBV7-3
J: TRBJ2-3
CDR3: CASSAPSGRTDTQYF
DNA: TGTGCCAGCAGCGCCCCTAGCGGGAGGACAGATACGCAGTATTTT

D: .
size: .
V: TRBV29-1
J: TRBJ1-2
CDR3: CSVEQGYGYTF
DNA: TGCAGCGTTGAACAGGGGTATGGCTACACCTTC

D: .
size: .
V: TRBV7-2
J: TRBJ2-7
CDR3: CASSLGQVFSYEQYF
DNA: TGTGCCAGCAGCTTAGGACAGGTCTTCTCCTACGAGCAGTACTTC

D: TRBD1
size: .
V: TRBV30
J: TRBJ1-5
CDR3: CAWSAGTGGRHF
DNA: TGTGCCTGGAGCGCCGGGACAGGGGGCCGGCATTTT

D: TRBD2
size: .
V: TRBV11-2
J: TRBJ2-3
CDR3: CASSLEVGGSYTDTQYF
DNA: TGTGCCAGCAGCTTAGAAGTCGGGGGGTCTTACACAGATACGCAGTATTTT

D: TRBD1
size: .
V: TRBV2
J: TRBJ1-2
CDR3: CASSPQGENYGYTF
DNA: TGTGCCAGCAGTCCTCAGGGGGAAAACTATGGCTACACCTTC

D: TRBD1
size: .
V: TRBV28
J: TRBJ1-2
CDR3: CASRGGGTGNDYGYTF
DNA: TGTGCCAGCAGAGGGGGGGGGACAGGGAATGACTATGGCTACACCTTC

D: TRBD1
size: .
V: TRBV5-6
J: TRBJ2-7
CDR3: CASSSTGPREQYF
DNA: TGTGCCAGCAGCTCGACAGGGCCTAGGGAGCAGTACTTC

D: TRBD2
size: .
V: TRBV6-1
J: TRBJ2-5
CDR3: CASSEARLAGVRGETQYF
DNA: TGTGCCAGCAGTGAGGCCCGACTAGCGGGAGTAAGGGGTGAGACCCAGTACTTC